The present entry profiles one T cell receptor (beta chain) with its context. No antigen is known for it. A far larger clone is off by one base, so a read error is likely. The sample belongs to a study of T cells in narcolepsy. Study context: Patients with NT1 or NT2 and healthy control donors were enrolled.

Overall study findings and caveats: HCRT-specific and TRIB2-specific autoreactive clonotypes appeared among same-patient CSF and blood CD4+ clonotypes. Healthy controls reportedly lacked the autoreactive clonotypes serially found in patients' blood.

TCRdb's copy holds only in-frame clones and misses some; the assay was immunoSEQ multiplex PCR. This sample has approximately 470 clones, with about 29% found just once. This clonotype was sampled from a human donor with narcolepsy. The sequenced material came from cultured CD4+ T cells from cerebrospinal fluid.

The CDR3 protein is CSARVRGTNEQYF. CDR3 nucleotide sequence: TGCAGCGCCCGGGTCAGGGGTACCAACGAGCAGTACTTC. The chain carries TRBV29-1 and TRBJ2-7; the D gene is possibly TRBD1 (6 bases). This CDR3 has 13 residues. V shed 7 bases and J shed 5 bases, with 18 bases lying between them. Germline assignment: CDR1 SQVTM and CDR2 ANQGSEA.